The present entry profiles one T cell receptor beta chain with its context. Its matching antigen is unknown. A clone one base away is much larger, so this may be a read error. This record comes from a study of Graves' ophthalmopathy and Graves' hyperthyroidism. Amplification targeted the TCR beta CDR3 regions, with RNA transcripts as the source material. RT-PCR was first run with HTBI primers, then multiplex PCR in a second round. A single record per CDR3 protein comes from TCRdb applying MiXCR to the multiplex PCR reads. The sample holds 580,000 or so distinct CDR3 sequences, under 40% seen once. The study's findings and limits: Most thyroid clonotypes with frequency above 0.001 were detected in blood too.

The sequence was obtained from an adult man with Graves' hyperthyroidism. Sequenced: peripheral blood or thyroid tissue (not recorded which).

Written as DNA, the CDR3 is TGTGCCAGCAGCCCCTCCCGGACTAGTGGCTACACCTTC. Protein product: CASSPSRTSGYTF. This rearrangement joins TRBV9 to TRBJ1-2; D is unresolved. V was clipped by 4 bases and J by 7 bases, with 14 bases between them. Germline lookup yields CDR1 SGDLS and CDR2 YYNGEE. CDR3 size: 13 residues.